The 15 T cell receptor beta chains below come from one sample, sequenced in a study of blood T cell repertoires in COVID-19. The repertoire was sequenced with immunoSEQ multiplex PCR; TCRdb's copy has only in-frame clones and lacks some. Found here are approximately 300,000 clones, approximately 90% of them singletons; the top ten hold 8% to 13%. Sequenced: PBMCs or T cells enriched from blood (not recorded which). The origin of the receptors is a woman aged 18 to 35 who had recovered from COVID-19.

J is TRBJ2-1 and V is TRBV11-2, with 12 positions matching TRBD2. The ends lost 1 base at V and 10 bases at J; junction bases unmatched: 5. Germline V gene sequence: CDR1 SGHAT, CDR2 FQNNGV. The CDR3 spans 15 residues. The CDR3 DNA is TGTGCCAGCAGCTTAGGACTAGCGGGAGTGGGCGAGCAGTTCTTC. Amino acids: CASSLGLAGVGEQFF.

This chain uses TRBV11-2 with TRBJ2-1; tentatively, D is TRBD1 (5 bases). Germline CDR1 and CDR2: SGHAT and FQNNGV. This CDR3 comprises 15 residues. The V end was cut by 2 bases, the J end by 8 bases, with 16 bases between. CDR3: CASSLYQGLLDEQFF. CDR3 coding DNA: TGTGCCAGCAGCTTATACCAGGGTCTTCTAGATGAGCAGTTCTTC.

Concerning this clone itself: At one boundary the junction diverges from the germline segment, which might be a read error. The chain combines TRBV2 with TRBJ1-2; D is undetermined. The CDR3 spans 12 residues. The germline V gene encodes CDR1 SNHLY and CDR2 FYNNEI. This chain's CDR3 is CASSEDRVGNKF. For the CDR3, the DNA is TGTGCCAGCAGTGAAGATAGGGTCGGGAATAAATTC.

This chain uses TRBV7-9 with TRBJ2-1, with TRBD2 matching over 7 bases. Losses at the gene ends were 3 bases for V and 7 bases for J; bases not matched to a gene: 9. This CDR3 is built from 15 residues. CDR1 and CDR2 from the germline V gene are SEHNR and FQNEAQ (reference sequence). CDR3 protein: CASSFGGGRANEQFF. The CDR3 DNA reads TGTGCCAGCAGCTTCGGCGGGGGAAGGGCGAATGAGCAGTTCTTC.

The chain carries TRBV5-1 and TRBJ2-7; TRBD1 matches 9 bases. Trimming removed 4 bases from V and 1 base from J; junction bases left unmatched: 6. CDR1 is SGHRS, CDR2 YFSETQ, per germline. The CDR3 has 15 amino acids. The CDR3 sequence is CASSHRDRGSYEQYF. DNA of the CDR3: TGCGCCAGCAGCCATCGAGACAGGGGGTCCTACGAGCAGTACTTC. The whole variable domain, remainder taken from reference TRBV5-1 and TRBJ2-7, is KAGVTQTPRYLIKTRGQQVTLSCSPISGHRSVSWYQQTPGQGLQFLFEYFSETQRNKGNFPGRFSGRQFSNSRSEMNVSTLELGDSALYLCASSHRDRGSYEQYFGPGTRLTVT.

This clone was picked up one time. This chain joins TRBV9 and TRBJ2-7; 9 bases are shared with TRBD2. Germline CDR1 reads SGDLS; CDR2 reads YYNGEE. The J segment lost 3 bases and the V segment lost 3 bases, leaving 10 bases of the junction unmatched. The length of the CDR3 is 16 residues. In nucleotides, the CDR3 is TGTGCCAGCAGCGCCCAGAGGCTAGCGGGGATCTACGAGCAGTACTTC. It specifies CASSAQRLAGIYEQYF.

This clone appeared a few times. V is TRBV7-9 and J is TRBJ1-2, with TRBD1 identical over 12 bases. This CDR3 is 14 amino acids long. Germline V gene lookup returns CDR1 SEHNR and CDR2 FQNEAQ (reference sequence). Germline trimming cut 6 bases from V and 2 bases from J; bases unmatched to any gene: 1. The CDR3 sequence: CASRGQGANYGYTF. The CDR3 bases are TGTGCCAGCAGGGGACAGGGGGCGAACTATGGCTACACCTTC.

The chain joins TRBV5-5 to TRBJ1-5, with 7 bases fitting TRBD1. The length of the CDR3 is 17 residues. Germline trimming cut 4 bases from V and 4 bases from J; bases unmatched to any gene: 14. In germline, CDR1 is SGHKS, CDR2 YYEKEE (reference sequence). The CDR3 protein is CASSPTGSVAPNQPQHF. The CDR3 DNA reads as TGTGCCAGCAGCCCGACAGGGAGTGTTGCCCCGAATCAGCCCCAGCATTTT.

This sequence joins TRBV4-2 and TRBJ1-4; 7 bases are shared with TRBD1. The CDR3 totals 16 residues. CDR1 and CDR2 from the germline V gene are LGHNA and YNFKEQ. The V and J ends lost 1 base and 4 bases, in that order; junction bases with no gene match: 6. The CDR3 nucleotides are TGTGCCAGCAGCCAAGTTAGCGGACAGGTTAATGAAAAACTGTTTTTT. Amino acid sequence: CASSQVSGQVNEKLFF.

The genes are TRBV3-1 (or the pseudogene TRBV3-2) and TRBJ2-2; the match to TRBD2 covers 7 bases. The CDR3 runs to 18 residues. CDR1 is LGHDT and CDR2 is YNNKEL in the germline V gene (reference sequence). V gave up 2 bases and J gave up 3 bases; unmatched junction bases: 12. This chain's CDR3 is CASSQKSGGSEDTGELFF. In DNA form, the CDR3 reads TGTGCCAGCAGCCAAAAATCGGGGGGATCGGAGGACACCGGGGAGCTGTTTTTT.

The chain employs TRBV7-9 and TRBJ1-6; no definite D call. This CDR3 contains 14 residues. The V end was cut by 1 base, the J end by 6 bases, with 7 bases between. In germline, CDR1 is SEHNR, CDR2 FQNEAQ (reference sequence). DNA of the CDR3: TGTGCCAGCAGCTTAGTAGCGCTTAATTCACCCCTCCACTTT. It is translated as CASSLVALNSPLHF. The full variable domain, with the rest looked up from reference TRBV7-9 and TRBJ1-6, is DTGVSQNPRHKITKRGQNVTFRCDPISEHNRLYWYRQTLGQGPEFLTYFQNEAQLEKSRLLSDRFSAERPKGSFSTLEIQRTEQGDSAMYLCASSLVALNSPLHFGNGTRLTVT.

The rearrangement joins TRBV7-9 to TRBJ1-1, with no clear D. The germline gives CDR1 SEHNR, CDR2 FQNEAQ (reference sequence). CDR3 length: 13 residues. The V end lost 2 bases, the J end lost 4 bases, and 8 bases lay between the germline ends. Here the CDR3 reads CASSLQAGTEAFF. The DNA of the CDR3 is TGTGCCAGCAGCTTACAGGCGGGCACTGAAGCTTTCTTT. The variable domain in full, with the rest retrieved from reference TRBV7-9 and TRBJ1-1, is DTGVSQNPRHKITKRGQNVTFRCDPISEHNRLYWYRQTLGQGPEFLTYFQNEAQLEKSRLLSDRFSAERPKGSFSTLEIQRTEQGDSAMYLCASSLQAGTEAFFGQGTRLTVV.

The gene calls are TRBV30 and TRBJ1-4; a weak D match, TRBD1 (5 bases). The germline V gene has CDR1 GTSNPN and CDR2 SVGIG (reference sequence). V lost 0 bases, J lost 8 bases, and 13 bases lay in between. The CDR3 sequence is 14 residues long. CDR3: CAWSVQAFGEKLFF. Written as DNA, the CDR3 is TGTGCCTGGAGTGTACAGGCATTTGGGGAAAAACTGTTTTTT.

The chain combines TRBV5-6 with TRBJ1-3, with D unresolved. Germline V gene data show CDR1 as SGHDT and CDR2 as YYEEEE. Trimming took off 4 bases at V and 1 base at J, with 9 bases between the two ends. This CDR3 spans 14 amino acids. CDR3 sequence reads: CASSKNPSGNTIYF. For the CDR3, the DNA is TGTGCCAGCAGCAAAAATCCTTCTGGAAACACCATATATTTT.

This clone was detected only once. The gene calls are TRBV28 and TRBJ1-2; TRBD1 might be the D (5 bases). CDR1 is MDHEN, CDR2 SYDVKM, per germline. The CDR3 is made up of 12 amino acids. V dropped 8 bases and J dropped 4 bases, with 11 bases sitting between them. The DNA for the CDR3 is TGTGCCAGCGAGGCAGGGTCCTATGGCTACACCTTC. Its protein is CASEAGSYGYTF.